This T cell receptor (beta chain) derives from a study of blood T cell repertoires in COVID-19 (TCRdb year 2020). Background on the whole study: The collaborator samples originated in the United States, Italy and Spain and spanned the acute and convalescent phases of COVID-19. The material from the prospective study consisted of cDNA or gDNA derived from T cells, B-cell-depleted T cells, or PBMCs. Subjects who had been exposed to COVID-19, were actively infected with it, or had recovered from it provided the deeply sampled blood TCRbeta repertoires that made up the dataset. A freely available public database, intended as a resource for researchers studying the immune response to SARS-CoV-2, is where the repertoires were released. The samples were drawn from the first 160 participants of the ongoing ImmuneRACE study and from under 1,500 subjects provided by 6 global collaborators. The sample metadata nearly always contained a de-identified subject ID, COVID-19 status, age in years and sex. Where available, HLA class I and class II types were taken from metadata supplied by the sample provider and were not determined by assay-based typing.

TCRbeta CDR3 regions were amplified from genomic DNA using the immunoSEQ Assay, a bias-controlled multiplex PCR. The authors processed their data as follows. Within the assay, amplification of reference gene primers was used to estimate how many nucleated cells each sample contained. To quantify the absolute abundance of each unique TCRbeta CDR3 rearrangement, sequence reads were collapsed and filtered. For each sample, productive Simpson clonality was calculated by taking the square root of Simpson's diversity index across productive rearrangements. TCRdb took this table from immuneACCESS and kept in-frame rearrangements with V and J called. Such tables lack part of the clones; where checked against another copy, unresolved V genes explain under half of the gap, and the rest is unexplained. The V and J calls and the clone size are those of that table, but D and trimming were determined from the DNA. In this sample the table shows 150,000 to 200,000 clones, approximately 87% of which occur a single time. The ten top clones hold roughly 4.5% of the sample.

Participants in the prospective study were enrolled through a virtual design, were aged about 18 to 90 years, and lived in under 25 United States geographic areas. In the prospective study, cohorts were assigned on the basis of participant-reported clinical history obtained from a screening survey and a study questionnaire. Recovered participants in ImmuneRACE Cohort 3 were defined as having two consecutive negative NP/OP PCR tests, clearance from a healthcare professional, or resolution of symptoms. Mobile phlebotomists in the prospective study collected whole blood, serum and a nasopharyngeal or oropharyngeal swab from every participant. Additional blood draws and questionnaires over an approximately two-month period could optionally be provided by prospective study participants. Blood samples from the prospective study were shipped frozen or at room temperature prior to DNA extraction. As regards this clone: No antigen is known for it. Qualities for individual bases were not recorded, and no much larger clone is one base off.

Results and caveats for the whole study, not just this receptor: Clinical and demographic metadata were provided uncurated, with the amount varying by source and participant.

Specimen: PBMCs or T cells enriched from blood (not recorded which). The TCR sequence derives from a woman in her fifties or sixties who had recovered from COVID-19.

The nucleotide sequence is TGCGCCAGCAGCCTTGGCGGGACTAGCGCTATCGGGGAGCTGTTTTTT. This encodes CASSLGGTSAIGELFF. The sequence links TRBV4-1 to TRBJ2-2, with TRBD2 identical over 10 junction bases. CDR1 and CDR2 are drawn from the germline V gene: MGHRA, YSYEKL. From V the trimming removes 4 bases and from J it removes 7 bases, while the gene matches leave 9 bases of the junction unaccounted for. The CDR3, cysteine through phenylalanine, is 16 amino acids long. The entry retains the CDR3 DNA only, 48 bases that are in frame from base 1.